This T cell receptor beta chain was obtained from a study of STAT5B mutations in CD4+ large granular lymphocyte leukemia. Trimming cost V 3 bases and J 2 bases, with 14 bases left between them. Germline V lookup: CDR1 SGDLS, CDR2 YYNGEE. CDR3 length: 15 amino acids. TCRdb's copy holds only in-frame clones and misses some; the assay was immunoSEQ multiplex PCR. Here the sample spans under 25,000 clones, 60% to 80% being singletons. The sequence came from a human donor in good health. Sequencing was done on a sample of CD4+ T cells from blood buffy coats. The rearrangement uses TRBV9 and TRBJ1-1; D gene uncertain. The CDR3 region is CASSAVTISNTEAFF. CDR3 DNA: TGTGCCAGCAGCGCCGTAACGATTTCAAACACTGAAGCTTTCTTT.